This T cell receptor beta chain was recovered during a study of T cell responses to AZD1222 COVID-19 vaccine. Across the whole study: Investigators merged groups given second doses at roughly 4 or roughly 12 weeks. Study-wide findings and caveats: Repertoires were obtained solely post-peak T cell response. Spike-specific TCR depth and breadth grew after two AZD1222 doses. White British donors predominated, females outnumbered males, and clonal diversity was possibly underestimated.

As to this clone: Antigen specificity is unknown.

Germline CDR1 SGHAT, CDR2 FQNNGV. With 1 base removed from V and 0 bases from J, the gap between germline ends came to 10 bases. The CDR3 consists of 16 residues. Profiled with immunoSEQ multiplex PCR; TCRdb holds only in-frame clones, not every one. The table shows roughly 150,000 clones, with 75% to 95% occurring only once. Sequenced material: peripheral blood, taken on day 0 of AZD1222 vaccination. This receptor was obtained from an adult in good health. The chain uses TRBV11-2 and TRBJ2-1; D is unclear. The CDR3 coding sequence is TGTGCCAGCAGCTTAGGGACCGCGACCTCCTACAATGAGCAGTTCTTC. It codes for CASSLGTATSYNEQFF.